This T cell receptor (beta chain) was identified in a study of cytomegalovirus exposure and HLA in healthy donors (dated by TCRdb to 2016 to 2017). Study-wide context: An earlier analysis of around 600 of the donors reported 250 to 300 Gb of sequence data and some 100 million unique TCR beta sequences from some 180 million T cells. An early release covering approximately 600 HLA-typed donors comprised approximately 290 gigabases of sequencing data and around 86 million unique TCR sequences. Among the roughly 390 genotyped donors, 81% belonged to the genetic ancestry cluster associated with self-reported Caucasian donors. The aim of the study was to test whether cataloging public T cell receptors could identify signatures of past pathogen exposure. Using immunosequencing, the study profiled T cell repertoires from 666 subjects and related those repertoires to cytomegalovirus serostatus. A separate validation cohort of approximately 130 different subjects was used in addition to the roughly 670-subject first cohort. High-throughput TCR immunosequencing, statistical association of individual TCRs with disease status, and machine learning were combined to predict cytomegalovirus infection status. A later analysis re-examined previously published TCR beta repertoires from more than 600 donors and added high-resolution HLA genotyping to investigate patterns of TCR occurrence. The later analysis used no new phenotypic data to find candidate immune exposures, relying instead on TCR beta sequences and their occurrence across donors. In an earlier analysis of 550 to 700 of the donors, high-throughput TCR beta sequencing was used to judge whether each TCR beta V gene segment behaved as functional or pseudogenic. Alongside the repertoire data, information on donor age, sex, ethnicity and CMV serostatus was compiled. In a later genetic analysis, genome-wide SNP genotypes for about 65% of the roughly 700 donors were used, and that subset was treated as a discovery cohort. All discovery cohort repertoires had been generated on a single sequencing platform. HLA typing covered class I and class II loci at four-digit resolution. The number of donors typed differed by locus, with roughly 620-630 for A, B, C, DRB1 and DQB1, around 500 for DQA1, some 570 for DPA1, and about 450 for DPB1. Four or five DR-DQ haplotypes were handled as single units for association and clustering, since linkage in the cohort was strong. On average, roughly 250,000 unique TCR beta nucleotide sequences were sequenced per donor among fewer than 500 genotyped donors of the cohort, with 15% to 20% of those sequences being non-productive.

The library was obtained by the immunoSEQ multiplex PCR assay. A mixture of 60 forward primers for TCR Vbeta segments and 13 reverse primers for TCR Jbeta segments was used in the multiplex PCR. A multiplex PCR assay on genomic DNA amplified the CDR3 region of rearranged TCR beta genes. The Illumina HiSeq System was used to sequence the amplified TCR beta libraries as 87-base-pair reads. Per the original workflow: Across the 670 or so repertoires, a later analysis counted 80 million or so unique TCR beta chains, roughly 11 million of which were shared by at least two donors. Raw reads were error-corrected and collapsed into unique sequences by a nearest-neighbor algorithm in which closely related sequences were merged to remove PCR and sequencing errors. To assign V, D and J gene segments, CDR3 sequences were aligned to IMGT reference sequences. For a sequence to be retained, a match of at least six nucleotides was required to both a V gene segment and a J gene segment. A rearrangement was called productive if the CDR3 had no stop codons and remained in frame with V and J, and every other rearrangement was called non-productive. CDR3 was defined by IMGT convention, running from the second conserved V-encoded cysteine to the conserved J-encoded phenylalanine. In an earlier analysis of just under 600 of the donors, sequences lacking an unambiguous match to a single V gene segment were excluded. An earlier analysis of roughly 590 of the donors called V segments functional above 56.7% productive rearrangements and segregating when the between-donor standard deviation exceeded 5%. A statistical classification framework was built to diagnose cytomegalovirus status from the catalog of TCR beta chain sequences. In a later analysis, TCR nucleotide sequences were compared against IMGT/GENE-DB human TR gene sequences so that V and J genes could be assigned. The TCRdist pipeline was used in a later analysis to assign CDR3 sequences and most-parsimonious VDJ recombination scenarios. In a later analysis, each TCR beta chain was defined by its CDR3 amino acid sequence together with its V-gene family, and reads lacking a unique V-gene family were excluded. In a later analysis, fewer than 650 highly shared, low-generation-probability nucleotide sequences were removed to address suspected cross-contamination and a sequencing artifact. A later analysis calculated a clonal expansion index for each public chain from normalized within-repertoire ranks of inferred template counts. In a later analysis, generation probabilities were computed with a VDJ recombination model fitted to out-of-frame rearrangements, and the resulting probabilities were checked against IGoR. Hypergeometric tests were used in a later analysis to score TCR-TCR, TCR-HLA and TCR-CMV co-occurrence, with a repertoire-size bias correction applied to the TCR pairs. In a later analysis, false discovery rates were estimated by permuting HLA or CMV assignments 20 times. In a later analysis, co-occurring TCRs were grouped using DBSCAN, and TCRdist sequence similarity was added for clustering within HLA-allele-positive subsets. Repertoires with fewer than 30,000 or more than 120,000 public chains, plus five repertoires with anomalous nucleotide sharing, were excluded from co-occurrence clustering. TCRdb took this table from immuneACCESS and kept in-frame rearrangements with V and J called. Such tables lack part of the clones; where checked against another copy, unresolved V genes explain under half of the gap, and the rest is unexplained. V and J calls plus clone size are reproduced from that table; the DNA served to infer D and trimming. Present in this sample are 45,000 to 65,000 clones, 82% of which were seen just once. The ten biggest clones cover approximately 3% of the sample.

What the authors observed across the whole study: In vitro tests confirmed that three of the cytomegalovirus-associated TCR beta chains recognize cytomegalovirus antigens. Compared with the approximately 700-donor mean, donors in an Asian-associated ancestry cluster had fewer N-insertions in productive TCRs, according to a later genetic analysis. Correlated functional status among segregating V segments might be attributable to linkage disequilibrium, but an unknown experimental factor could not be ruled out. Because HLA typing was missing for some donors at each locus, association tests included only the typed subset. According to a later analysis, TCR association rates differed among HLA loci, with DRB1 alleles showing the most associated TCRs and HLA-C alleles showing the fewest. Sequencing depth was assumed to be roughly uniform across donors in the presence/absence analyses, though that assumption may not hold. Most TCR sequences were seen in very few donors, while some public TCRs were found in many individuals. A cluster of highly shared sequence variants was judged likely to be a technical artifact of the sequencing pipeline. A further reported finding was that TCR beta sequences accurately predicted the HLA-A and HLA-B alleles for most subjects in the first cohort. In this cohort, only TCR beta chains were sequenced, and detectable features were limited by the absence of alpha or paired-chain data. Several of the top co-occurrence clusters appeared to be linked to parvovirus B19, influenza, CMV and Epstein-Barr virus, according to a later analysis. The classifier was reported to diagnose cytomegalovirus status with high specificity and sensitivity in both the original cohort and the validation cohort. A later genetic analysis associated a missense DCLRE1C variant with V-gene and J-gene trimming of TCR beta chains, and an independent cohort replicated the association. A later analysis associated 16,951 TCR beta sequences with specific HLA alleles at a false discovery rate of 0.05. In an earlier analysis of approximately 590 of the donors, most TCR beta V segments were observed in productive rearrangements about 87% or about 30% of the time, broadly matching IMGT annotations. Because the 87-base-pair reads could not distinguish some IMGT-functional V segments, including TRBV6-2 and TRBV6-3, those segments were excluded. For the cohort, immune exposure information was limited to CMV serostatus. The study listed 164 TCR beta chains as associated with cytomegalovirus. Strong co-occurrence of HLA alleles, especially DR and DQ, made assigning TCR associations to individual alleles difficult. It was suggested by the authors that the approach could potentially be generalized to other disease states and immunological phenotypes. Most CMV-associated TCR beta chains appeared to be HLA-restricted in a later analysis, and the HLA associations seemed to be driven largely by CMV exposure. In a later analysis, HLA-associated TCR beta chains were found to be more clonally expanded and to have lower generation probabilities than equally common non-associated chains. Because counts were too low, 15 to 20 rarely observed V segments, including chromosome 9 orphons, were excluded from the earlier analysis of several hundred of the donors.

The cohort consisted of 600 to 750 healthy bone marrow donors. At the time of sampling, all cohort members were nominally healthy, though unrecorded immune exposures were likely present. The donor tested CMV seronegative, placing the donor among the 350 or so seronegative members of the cohort. Every donor gave a peripheral blood sample, and the peripheral blood mononuclear cells from that sample were used for TCR beta sequencing. The Qiagen DNeasy Blood Extraction Kit was used to extract genomic DNA from the blood cell samples. The CDR3 runs 12 residues from the cysteine to the phenylalanine. The kept DNA is CDR3 alone, 36 bases in frame from the first base. The CDR1 and CDR2 encoded by the germline V gene are SGHTA and FQGTGA. In regard to this clone: Its target antigen remains unknown. Germline is not matched at one junction end, which may reflect a read error.

The rearranged chain carries TRBV7-3 and TRBJ2-3, with 9 middle bases fitting TRBD1. The TCR was taken from a young woman in good health and CMV-seronegative. Sequenced sample: PBMCs. The CDR3 reads CASSGHRGLTHF. The nucleotide sequence is TGTGCCAGCAGCGGGCACAGGGGGCTTACACATTTT. Beyond the CDR3, the reference TRBV7-3 and TRBJ2-3 genes provide the residues; the full variable domain reads: GAGVSQTPSNKVTEKGKYVELRCDPISGHTALYWYRQSLGQGPEFLIYFQGTGAADDSGLPNDRFFAVRPEGSVSTLKIQRTERGDSAVYLCASSGHRGLTHFGPGTRLTVL.